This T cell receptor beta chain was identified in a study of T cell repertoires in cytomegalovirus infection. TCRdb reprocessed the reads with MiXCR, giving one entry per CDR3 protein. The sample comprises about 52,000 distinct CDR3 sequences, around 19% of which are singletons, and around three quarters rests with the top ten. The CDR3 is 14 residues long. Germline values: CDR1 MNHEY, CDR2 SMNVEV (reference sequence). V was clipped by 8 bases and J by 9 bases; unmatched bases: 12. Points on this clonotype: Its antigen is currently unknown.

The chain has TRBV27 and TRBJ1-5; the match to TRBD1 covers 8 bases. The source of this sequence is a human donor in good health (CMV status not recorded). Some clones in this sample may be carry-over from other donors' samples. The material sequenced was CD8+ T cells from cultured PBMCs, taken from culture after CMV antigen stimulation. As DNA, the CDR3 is TGTGCCAGCGCCCCCGGACAGGGCTCACGGCCCCAGCATTTT. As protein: CASAPGQGSRPQHF.